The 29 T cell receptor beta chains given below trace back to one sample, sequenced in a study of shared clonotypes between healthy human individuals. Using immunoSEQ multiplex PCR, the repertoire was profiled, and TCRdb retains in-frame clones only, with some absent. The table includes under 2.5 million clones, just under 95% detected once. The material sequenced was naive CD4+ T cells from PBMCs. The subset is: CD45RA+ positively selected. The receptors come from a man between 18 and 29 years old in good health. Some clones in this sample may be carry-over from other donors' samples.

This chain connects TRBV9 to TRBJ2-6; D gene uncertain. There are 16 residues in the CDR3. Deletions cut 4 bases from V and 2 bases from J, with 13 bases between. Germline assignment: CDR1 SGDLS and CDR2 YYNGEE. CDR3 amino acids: CASSSRHLAGANVLTF. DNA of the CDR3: TGTGCCAGCAGCTCCCGACACCTCGCTGGGGCCAACGTCCTGACTTTC.

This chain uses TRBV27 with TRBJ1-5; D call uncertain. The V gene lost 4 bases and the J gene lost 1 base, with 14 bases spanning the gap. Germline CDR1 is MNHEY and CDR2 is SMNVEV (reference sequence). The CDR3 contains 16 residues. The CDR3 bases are TGTGCCAGCAGTTGGGCCGGGCACGGGAGCAATCAGCCCCAGCATTTT. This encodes CASSWAGHGSNQPQHF.

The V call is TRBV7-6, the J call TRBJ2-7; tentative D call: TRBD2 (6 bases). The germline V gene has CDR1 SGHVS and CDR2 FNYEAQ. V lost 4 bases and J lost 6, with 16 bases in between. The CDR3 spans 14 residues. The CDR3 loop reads CASSSRGRGGEQYF. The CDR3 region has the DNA TGTGCCAGCAGCTCCCGGGGTAGGGGAGGCGAGCAGTACTTC.

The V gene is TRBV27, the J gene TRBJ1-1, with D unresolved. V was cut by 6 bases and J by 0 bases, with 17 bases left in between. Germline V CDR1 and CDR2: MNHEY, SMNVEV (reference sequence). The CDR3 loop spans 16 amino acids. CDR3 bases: TGTGCCAGCAGCTATGTAGGACTGGCAATGAACACTGAAGCTTTCTTT. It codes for CASSYVGLAMNTEAFF.

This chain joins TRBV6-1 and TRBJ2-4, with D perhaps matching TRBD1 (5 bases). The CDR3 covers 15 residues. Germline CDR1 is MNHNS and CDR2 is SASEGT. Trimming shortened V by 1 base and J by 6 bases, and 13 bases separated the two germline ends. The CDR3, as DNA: TGTGCCAGCAGTGAAGGGCCAGGGTATCCAAACATTCAGTACTTC. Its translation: CASSEGPGYPNIQYF.

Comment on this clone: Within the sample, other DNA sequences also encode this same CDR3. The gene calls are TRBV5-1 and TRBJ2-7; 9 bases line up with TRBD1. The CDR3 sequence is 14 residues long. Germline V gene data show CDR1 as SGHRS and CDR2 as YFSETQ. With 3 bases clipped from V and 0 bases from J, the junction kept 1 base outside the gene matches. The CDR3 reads CASSSQGASYEQYF. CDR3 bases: TGCGCCAGCAGCTCACAGGGGGCCTCCTACGAGCAGTACTTC.

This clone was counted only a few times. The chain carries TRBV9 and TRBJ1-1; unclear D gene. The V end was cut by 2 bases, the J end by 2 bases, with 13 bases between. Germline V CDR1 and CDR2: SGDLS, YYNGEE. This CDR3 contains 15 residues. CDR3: CASSVSTELNTEAFF. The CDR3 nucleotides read TGTGCCAGCAGCGTTTCGACGGAGCTTAACACTGAAGCTTTCTTT.

CDR3 DNA: TGCAGCGTAACCCAGGGCGGAGAGACCCAGTACTTC. Protein product: CSVTQGGETQYF. The chain is built from TRBV29-1 and TRBJ2-5, with TRBD1 as a possible D gene (5 bases). The CDR3 totals 12 residues. V shed 6 bases and J shed 4 bases, with 12 bases lying between them. Germline CDR1 SQVTM, CDR2 ANQGSEA.

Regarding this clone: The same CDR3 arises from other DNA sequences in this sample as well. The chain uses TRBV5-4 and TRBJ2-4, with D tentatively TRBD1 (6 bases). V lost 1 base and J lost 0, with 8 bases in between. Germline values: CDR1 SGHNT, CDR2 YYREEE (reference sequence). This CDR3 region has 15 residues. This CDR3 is CASSLRGGAKNIQYF. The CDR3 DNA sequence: TGTGCCAGCAGCTTGAGAGGGGGAGCCAAAAACATTCAGTACTTC.

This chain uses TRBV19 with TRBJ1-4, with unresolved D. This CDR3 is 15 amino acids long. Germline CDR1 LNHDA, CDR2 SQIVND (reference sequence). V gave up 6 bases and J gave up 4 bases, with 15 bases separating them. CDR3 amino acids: CASSEPGGYNEKLFF. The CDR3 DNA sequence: TGTGCCAGTAGCGAGCCAGGAGGCTATAATGAAAAACTGTTTTTT.

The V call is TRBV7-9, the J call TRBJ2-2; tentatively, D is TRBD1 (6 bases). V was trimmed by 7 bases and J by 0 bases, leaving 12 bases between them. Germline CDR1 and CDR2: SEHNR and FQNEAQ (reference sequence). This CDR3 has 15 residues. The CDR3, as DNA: TGTGCCAGCACGATAGGGGGTTCGAACACCGGGGAGCTGTTTTTT. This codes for CASTIGGSNTGELFF.

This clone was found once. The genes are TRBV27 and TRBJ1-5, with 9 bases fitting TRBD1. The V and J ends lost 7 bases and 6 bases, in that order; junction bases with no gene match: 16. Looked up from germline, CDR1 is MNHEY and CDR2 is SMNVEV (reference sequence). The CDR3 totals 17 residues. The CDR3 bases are TGTGCCAGCACCCCAACCTCCGGGACAGGGTATACTCAGCCCCAGCATTTT. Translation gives CASTPTSGTGYTQPQHF.

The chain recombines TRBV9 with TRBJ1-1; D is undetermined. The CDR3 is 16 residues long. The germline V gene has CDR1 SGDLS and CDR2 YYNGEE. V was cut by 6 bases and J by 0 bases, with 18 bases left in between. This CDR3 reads CASTLFSGVMNTEAFF. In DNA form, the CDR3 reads TGTGCCAGCACTCTGTTTTCCGGGGTCATGAACACTGAAGCTTTCTTT.

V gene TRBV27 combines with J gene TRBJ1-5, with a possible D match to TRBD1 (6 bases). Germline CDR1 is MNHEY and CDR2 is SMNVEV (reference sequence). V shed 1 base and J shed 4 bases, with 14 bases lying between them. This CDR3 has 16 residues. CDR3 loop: CASSLWGAIGNQPQHF. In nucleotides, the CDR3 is TGTGCCAGCAGTTTATGGGGGGCAATCGGGAATCAGCCCCAGCATTTT.

CDR3 sequence reads: CASSLELPSYNEQFF. CDR3 DNA sequence: TGTGCCAGCAGTTTGGAACTACCCTCCTACAATGAGCAGTTCTTC. The V gene is TRBV28, the J gene TRBJ2-1; D is ambiguous. V shed 3 bases and J shed 0 bases, with 9 bases lying between them. Germline assignment: CDR1 MDHEN and CDR2 SYDVKM. This CDR3 spans 15 amino acids. The entire variable domain, with the rest obtained from reference TRBV28 and TRBJ2-1, is as follows: DVKVTQSSRYLVKRTGEKVFLECVQDMDHENMFWYRQDPGLGLRLIYFSYDVKMKEKGDIPEGYSVSREKKERFSLILESASTNQTSMYLCASSLELPSYNEQFFGPGTRLTVL.

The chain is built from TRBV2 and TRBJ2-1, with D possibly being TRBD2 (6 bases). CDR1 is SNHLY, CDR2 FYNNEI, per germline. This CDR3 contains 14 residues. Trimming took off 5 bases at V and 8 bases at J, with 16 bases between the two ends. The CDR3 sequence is CASSLGLPRDEQFF. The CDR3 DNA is TGTGCCAGCAGTTTGGGACTTCCTAGGGATGAGCAGTTCTTC.

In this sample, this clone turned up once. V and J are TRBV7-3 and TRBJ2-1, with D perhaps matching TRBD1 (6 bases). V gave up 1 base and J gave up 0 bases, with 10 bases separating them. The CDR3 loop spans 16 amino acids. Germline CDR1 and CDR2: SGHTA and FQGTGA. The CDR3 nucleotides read TGTGCCAGCAGCTTAATAGCCAGGGGCTCCTACAATGAGCAGTTCTTC. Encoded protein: CASSLIARGSYNEQFF. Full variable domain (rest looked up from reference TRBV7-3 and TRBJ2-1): GAGVSQTPSNKVTEKGKYVELRCDPISGHTALYWYRQSLGQGPEFLIYFQGTGAADDSGLPNDRFFAVRPEGSVSTLKIQRTERGDSAVYLCASSLIARGSYNEQFFGPGTRLTVL.

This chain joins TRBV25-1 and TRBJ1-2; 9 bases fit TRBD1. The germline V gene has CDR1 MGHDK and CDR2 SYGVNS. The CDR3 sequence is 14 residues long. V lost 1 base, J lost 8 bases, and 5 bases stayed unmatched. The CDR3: CASSEFGTGKGYTF. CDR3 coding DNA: TGTGCCAGCAGTGAATTCGGGACAGGGAAGGGCTACACCTTC.

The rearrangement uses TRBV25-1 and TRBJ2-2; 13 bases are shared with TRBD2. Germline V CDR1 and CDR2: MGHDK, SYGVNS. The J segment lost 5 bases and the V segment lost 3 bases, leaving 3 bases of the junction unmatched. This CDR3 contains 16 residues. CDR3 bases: TGTGCCAGCAGTGATACTAGCGGGAGGGGTACCGGGGAGCTGTTTTTT. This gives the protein CASSDTSGRGTGELFF.

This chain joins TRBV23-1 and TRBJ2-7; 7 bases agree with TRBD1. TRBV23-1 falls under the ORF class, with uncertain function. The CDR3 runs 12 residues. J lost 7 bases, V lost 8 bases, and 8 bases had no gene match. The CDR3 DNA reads TGCGCCAGCGGCGGACAGGCCTTTGAGCAGTACTTC. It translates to CASGGQAFEQYF.

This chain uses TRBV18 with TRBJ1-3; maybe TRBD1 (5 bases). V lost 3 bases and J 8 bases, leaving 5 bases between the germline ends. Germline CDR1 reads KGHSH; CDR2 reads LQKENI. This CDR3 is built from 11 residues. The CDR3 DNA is TGTGCCAGCTCACCGGGGGACACCATATATTTT. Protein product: CASSPGDTIYF.

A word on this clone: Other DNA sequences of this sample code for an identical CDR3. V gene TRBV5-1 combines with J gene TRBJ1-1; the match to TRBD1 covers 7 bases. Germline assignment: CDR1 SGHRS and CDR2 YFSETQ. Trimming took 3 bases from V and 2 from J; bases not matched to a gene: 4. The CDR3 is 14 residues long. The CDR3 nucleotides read TGCGCCAGCAGCTGGGGAGGGGGCAACACTGAAGCTTTCTTT. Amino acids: CASSWGGGNTEAFF.

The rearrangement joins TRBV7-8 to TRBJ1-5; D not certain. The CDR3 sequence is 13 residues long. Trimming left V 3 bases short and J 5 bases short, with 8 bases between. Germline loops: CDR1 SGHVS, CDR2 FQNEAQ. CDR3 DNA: TGTGCCAGCAGCTTGACAAGAGATCAGCCCCAGCATTTT. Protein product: CASSLTRDQPQHF. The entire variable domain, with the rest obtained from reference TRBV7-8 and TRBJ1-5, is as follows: GAGVSQSPRYKVAKRGQDVALRCDPISGHVSLFWYQQALGQGPEFLTYFQNEAQLDKSGLPSDRFFAERPEGSVSTLKIQRTQQEDSAVYLCASSLTRDQPQHFGDGTRLSIL.

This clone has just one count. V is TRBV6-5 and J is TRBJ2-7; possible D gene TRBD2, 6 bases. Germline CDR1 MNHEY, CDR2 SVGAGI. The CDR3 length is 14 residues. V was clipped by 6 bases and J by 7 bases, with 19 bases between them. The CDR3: CASSPGITAGEQYF. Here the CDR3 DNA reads TGTGCCAGCAGCCCGGGGATTACGGCGGGAGAGCAGTACTTC.

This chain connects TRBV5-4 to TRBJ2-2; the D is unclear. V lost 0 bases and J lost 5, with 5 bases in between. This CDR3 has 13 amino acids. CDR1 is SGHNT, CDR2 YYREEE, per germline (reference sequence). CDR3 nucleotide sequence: TGTGCCAGCAGCTTGGCCTCGACCGGGGAGCTGTTTTTT. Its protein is CASSLASTGELFF.

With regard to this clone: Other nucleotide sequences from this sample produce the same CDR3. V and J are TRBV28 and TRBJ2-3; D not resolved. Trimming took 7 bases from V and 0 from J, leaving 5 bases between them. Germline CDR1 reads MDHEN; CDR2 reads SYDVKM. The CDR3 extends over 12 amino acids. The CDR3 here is CASTSSTDTQYF. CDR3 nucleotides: TGTGCCAGCACGTCTAGCACAGATACGCAGTATTTT.

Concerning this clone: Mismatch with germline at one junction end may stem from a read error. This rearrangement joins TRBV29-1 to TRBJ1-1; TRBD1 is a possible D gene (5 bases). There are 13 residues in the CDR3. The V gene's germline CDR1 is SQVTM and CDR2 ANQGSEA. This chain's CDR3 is CSLDFGGSDEAFF. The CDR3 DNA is TGCAGCCTTGATTTTGGGGGGTCCGATGAAGCTTTCTTT.

The CDR3 is CASTPEVLGNQPQHF. In DNA, the CDR3 is TGTGCCAGCACTCCAGAAGTATTGGGCAATCAGCCCCAGCATTTT. The rearrangement joins TRBV2 to TRBJ1-5; D remains unclear. The germline gives CDR1 SNHLY, CDR2 FYNNEI. Trimming pared 7 bases from V and 2 bases from J, leaving 15 bases between. CDR3 length: 15 amino acids.

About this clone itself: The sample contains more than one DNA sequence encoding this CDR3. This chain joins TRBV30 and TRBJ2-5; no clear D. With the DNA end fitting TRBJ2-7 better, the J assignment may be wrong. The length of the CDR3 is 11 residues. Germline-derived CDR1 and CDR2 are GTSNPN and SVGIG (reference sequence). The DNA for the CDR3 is TGTGCCTGGAGTGTTACCTACGAGCAGTACTTC. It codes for CAWSVTYEQYF.